This record concerns one TCR beta chain sequence. This clonotype has a count of ten or more. It has no known antigen specificity. There are no base qualities to consult, and no much larger clone falls within one base. Clipping removes 6 bases from V and 5 bases from J, with 7 as the unmatched junction base count. CDR1 and CDR2 (MNHEY, SVGAGI) derive from the germline V gene. The CDR3 goes from the cysteine to the phenylalanine over 14 residues. The DNA shown is the 42-base CDR3, in frame from base 1. Ophthalmopathy patients had moderately to severely active disease, Clinical Activity Score of at least 3, NOSPECS grade of at least 4, and duration under 3 months. Exclusion was applied to patients with uncontrolled infections, other autoimmune diseases, pregnancy or lactation. Diagnoses relied on clinical symptoms, serum thyroxine and TRAb, thyroid ultrasound and orbital computed tomography. PBMCs were separated from roughly 10 ml of fresh peripheral blood using Ficoll-Paque density gradient centrifugation. Total RNA was extracted with Trizol reagent, and quality was checked on an Agilent 2100 Bioanalyzer.

The data stem from a study of T cells in Graves' hyperthyroidism and ophthalmopathy (dated by TCRdb to about 2019). Background for the entire study: Peripheral blood was sampled at the time of initial diagnosis, prior to any treatment. To identify distinguishing TCR V-J signatures, a discovery cohort of 100 patients was used, comprising roughly 45 with Graves' ophthalmopathy and around 57 with stable Graves' hyperthyroidism. Whether ophthalmopathy could be predicted prospectively was tested in an independent validation cohort made up of roughly 19 hyperthyroidism patients plus 17 patients who later progressed to ophthalmopathy. For training and testing, the 100 or so patients in the discovery cohort were randomly divided in a 7:3 ratio. The study also compared thyroid tissue and blood T-cell repertoires from several Graves' hyperthyroidism patients. Once sampling was done, hyperthyroidism patients were given methimazole at a starting dose of 30 mg daily, whereas ophthalmopathy patients were given high-dose intravenous methylprednisolone. TCR Vbeta CDR3 sequencing of fewer than 150 peripheral blood samples (approximately 44 ophthalmopathy, some 75 hyperthyroidism and approximately 17 progressor patients) is reported in the paper.

The TCR beta CDR3 regions were amplified from RNA transcripts. For the first round of RT-PCR on the TCR CDR3, the HTBI primer set was used together with the Qiagen OneStep RT-PCR kit. Libraries were constructed in a second round of multiplex PCR, after which size selection and purification were performed. Paired-end sequencing of the libraries was performed with 100 bp reads on an Illumina HiSeq2000. As for the original processing: SOAPnuke was used to process the raw data, removing reads that contained adapters or uncalled bases, had a mean Phred below 15, or lacked an exact match to the constant primer or identifier. High-quality paired reads were merged using COPE v1.2.5, and each unique nucleotide sequence was defined as a clonotype. Clonotypes were aligned to IMGT TRBV, TRBD and TRBJ reference segments using MiTCR v1.1. Analysis was restricted to V-J combinations with a frequency above 0.0001, which covered 98% to 99.2% of repertoires. The TCS score was defined as the ratio of F50 (clonal expansion) to E x V (chaos), calculated using BLOSUM62-based TCRdist between CDR3 peptides within each V-J. Welch's t-statistics and random forest reduced just over 500 V-J features to 13, which were used in a naive Bayes classifier (R e1071). Thyroid-blood repertoire similarity was quantified with the Morisita-Horn index. TCRdb reran the public reads through fastp at Q25 and MiXCR, keeping productive beta chains. One record per CDR3 amino acid sequence lists the most common genes and DNA. These V and J calls originate from TCRdb's pipeline instead of the authors' own analysis. The sample data list hundreds of thousands of distinct CDR3 sequences, and around 15% of these were observed just once. Around 4.1% of the sample belongs to the ten largest clones.

Broad study findings and their caveats: In validation, progression to ophthalmopathy was predicted by the model with around 70% sensitivity and 72.22% specificity, a median of roughly 6.4 months before onset. No statistical method was used to fix the sample size in advance, and group allocation was not hidden from the investigators. Most expanded thyroid clonotypes (frequency above 0.001) were also detected in blood, suggesting blood repertoires may reflect thyroid immune responses. A 13 V-J signature model separated ophthalmopathy from stable hyperthyroidism, with about 88% sensitivity and approximately 81% specificity in cross-validation and 80%/75% in testing.

The clonotype originates from a middle-aged woman with Graves' ophthalmopathy. Material for sequencing was blood. Rearrangement joined TRBV6-5 to TRBJ1-5, and 7 junctional nucleotides match TRBD1. The DNA reads as follows: TGTGCCAGCAGCCGTGACAGGGCTTATCAGCCCCAGCATTTT. This gives the protein CASSRDRAYQPQHF.